This T cell receptor (beta chain) is from a study of spatial heterogeneity in lung cancer. Regarding the study as a whole: Mutation counts in tumors were tracked by counts of expanded intratumoral alpha and beta TCRs. About 6.3% of tumor T cells for alpha chains and roughly 12% for beta chains were estimated to be covered. Ubiquitous and regional expanded TCR counts mirrored ubiquitous and regional nonsynonymous mutation counts, respectively.

Germline V lookup: CDR1 SQVTM, CDR2 ANQGSEA. Trimming removed 6 bases at V and 4 bases at J, with 12 bases between. The CDR3 is 12 residues long. TCRdb recomputed calls from the 5' RACE reads with MiXCR, one row per CDR3 protein. The data show over a thousand distinct CDR3 sequences, 5.5% to 7% seen once. Time point defined: sample taken at primary tumor resection. Tumor, nontumor lung or frozen PBMC supplied whole RNA that was sequenced unsorted. This clonotype counts as medium-sized. Its target is not known. With the library built for alpha chains, this beta chain is off target and its frequency is not meaningful.

The source of this sequence is a female donor with early-stage non-small cell lung cancer. The source was lung tumor tissue, collected at surgery. The chain has TRBV29-1 and TRBJ1-2, with D tentatively TRBD1 (6 bases). The CDR3, as DNA: TGCAGCGTCCAGCTGGACAGCTATGGCTACACCTTC. It codes for CSVQLDSYGYTF.